What follows are 18 T cell receptor beta chains derived from one specimen sequenced in a study of blood T cell repertoires in COVID-19. The table came from immunoSEQ multiplex PCR; TCRdb's copy has only in-frame clones and leaves some out. This sample carries about 480,000 clones, more than 85% of them seen once, and the ten largest clones take 8.3%. The sequenced sample was PBMCs or T cells enriched from blood (not recorded which). The receptors stem from a woman in her sixties or seventies who had recovered from COVID-19.

The chain links TRBV29-1 to TRBJ2-7, with D possibly matching TRBD2 (6 bases). Trimming pared 4 bases from V and 3 bases from J, leaving 7 bases between. Per germline, CDR1 SQVTM and CDR2 ANQGSEA. There are 11 residues in the CDR3. The CDR3 is CSVGGDYEQYV. CDR3 nucleotide sequence: TGCAGCGTTGGGGGGGACTACGAGCAGTACGTC.

This rearrangement joins TRBV6-5 to TRBJ1-4; TRBD1 matches at 8 bases. The CDR3 extends over 13 amino acids. Germline V gene data show CDR1 as MNHEY and CDR2 as SVGAGI. The ends lost 11 bases at V and 5 bases at J; junction bases unmatched: 7. Here the CDR3 reads CAAADRANEKLFF. CDR3 bases: TGTGCCGCCGCGGACAGGGCCAATGAAAAACTGTTTTTT.

This chain's CDR3 is CASSLGGEVKNIQYF. DNA of the CDR3: TGTGCCAGCAGCTTGGGCGGGGAAGTCAAAAACATTCAGTACTTC. The V gene is TRBV5-4, the J gene TRBJ2-4, with D maybe TRBD2 (6 bases). The CDR3 length is 15 residues. Germline V gene lookup returns CDR1 SGHNT and CDR2 YYREEE (reference sequence). V lost 0 bases to trimming and J lost 3 bases, with 10 bases between them.

The chain has TRBV5-5 and TRBJ2-1; 10 bases match TRBD1. J gave up 2 bases and V 7 bases, and 3 bases lay outside the gene matches. The CDR3 is 14 residues long. Germline CDR1 reads SGHKS; CDR2 reads YYEKEE (reference sequence). CDR3 sequence: CASAGTGAYNEQFF. The CDR3 DNA is TGTGCCAGCGCCGGGACAGGGGCCTACAATGAGCAGTTCTTC.

The chain links TRBV7-2 to TRBJ1-2; a weak D match, TRBD1 (5 bases). The ends were cut back, 3 bases at V and 4 bases at J, with 24 bases in the middle. Germline values: CDR1 SGHTA, CDR2 FQGNSA. The CDR3 contains 18 residues. The CDR3 here is CASSFVGGEANQGYGYTF. The CDR3 bases are TGTGCCAGCAGCTTTGTGGGGGGGGAAGCTAACCAGGGCTATGGCTACACCTTC.

V usage is TRBV11-2 and J usage is TRBJ2-3; 7 nucleotides match TRBD2. CDR3 size: 14 residues. The junction had 4 bases not matched to a gene; V was cut back by 0 bases and J by 7 bases. Germline CDR1 SGHAT, CDR2 FQNNGV. CDR3 nucleotides: TGTGCCAGCAGCTTAGACCCAGCGGGGAATACGCAGTATTTT. The encoded protein is CASSLDPAGNTQYF.

This sequence joins TRBV4-1 and TRBJ2-3, with a weak D call TRBD1 (6 bases). Trimming left V 3 bases short and J 7 bases short, with 23 bases between. CDR3 length equals 17 residues. The germline V gene has CDR1 MGHRA and CDR2 YSYEKL. Here the CDR3 reads CASSQPTEGGNSHTQYF. The CDR3 DNA is TGCGCCAGCAGCCAGCCAACAGAAGGGGGAAACTCCCATACGCAGTATTTT.

The chain is built from TRBV5-1 and TRBJ1-5, with 8 bases lining up with TRBD1. CDR3 length: 17 residues. The junction had 7 bases not matched to a gene; V was cut back by 2 bases and J by 0 bases. Germline CDR1 SGHRS, CDR2 YFSETQ. In nucleotides, the CDR3 is TGCGCCAGCAGCTTAGGGACAGGAGCTTATAGCAATCAGCCCCAGCATTTT. Translation gives CASSLGTGAYSNQPQHF.

The J gene is TRBJ2-7, the V gene TRBV30; 9 positions match TRBD1. J lost 7 bases, V lost 2 bases, and 6 bases had no gene match. The CDR3 covers 13 residues. Germline V gene lookup returns CDR1 GTSNPN and CDR2 SVGIG (reference sequence). CDR3 sequence reads: CAWSKGQGLEQYF. The CDR3 DNA sequence: TGTGCCTGGAGTAAGGGACAGGGTCTGGAGCAGTACTTC.

The chain links TRBV2 to TRBJ2-7, with a tentative D call TRBD2 (7 bases). The germline gives CDR1 SNHLY, CDR2 FYNNEI. The CDR3 sequence is 15 residues long. Trimming shortened V by 5 bases and J by 2 bases, and 16 bases separated the two germline ends. The CDR3 here is CASSKGGDLAYEQYF. The DNA of the CDR3 is TGTGCCAGCAGTAAGGGGGGGGACTTGGCCTACGAGCAGTACTTC.

The gene calls are TRBV21-1 and TRBJ1-6. TRBV21-1 is an annotated pseudogene. The CDR3 contains 16 residues. CDR3 protein: CASSKGGLQGCSPLHF. The DNA for the CDR3 is TGTGCCAGCAGCAAGGGGGGGCTACAGGGTTGTTCACCCCTCCACTTT.

The CDR3 region is CASSLGGTGNQPQHF. CDR3 DNA sequence: TGCGCCAGCAGCTTGGGCGGGACAGGCAATCAGCCCCAGCATTTT. The rearrangement joins TRBV5-1 to TRBJ1-5; 7 bases are shared with TRBD1. This CDR3 contains 15 residues. Germline V lookup: CDR1 SGHRS, CDR2 YFSETQ. J gave up 2 bases and V 0 bases, and 2 bases lay outside the gene matches.

V and J are TRBV9 and TRBJ2-2; 8 positions match TRBD2. Trimming removed 4 bases from V and 5 bases from J; junction bases left unmatched: 13. From germline, CDR1 is SGDLS and CDR2 YYNGEE. The CDR3 is made up of 17 amino acids. CDR3 loop: CASSPGAGELRTGELFF. CDR3 bases: TGTGCCAGCAGCCCAGGAGCGGGGGAGCTAAGGACCGGGGAGCTGTTTTTT.

The rearrangement links TRBV10-3 to TRBJ2-7; D uncertain. Per germline, CDR1 ENHRY and CDR2 SYGVKD. This CDR3 contains 14 residues. Trimming removed 3 bases from V and 3 bases from J, with 12 bases in between. The CDR3 region has the DNA TGTGCCATCAGTGACCCGGGTTTAGGCTACGAGCAGTACGTC. As protein: CAISDPGLGYEQYV.

The gene calls are TRBV29-1 and TRBJ1-2, with D unclear. The CDR3 is 13 amino acids. V was clipped by 4 bases and J by 4 bases, with 13 bases between them. The V gene's germline CDR1 is SQVTM and CDR2 ANQGSEA. In nucleotides, the CDR3 is TGCAGCGTTGGGGTGGAGGGCACCTATGGCTACACCTTC. Translating it yields CSVGVEGTYGYTF.

The chain couples TRBV11-3 to TRBJ2-3; 9 positions agree with TRBD2. V lost 4 bases to trimming and J lost 4 bases; unmatched junction nucleotides: 6. There are 15 residues in the CDR3. Germline CDR1 and CDR2: SGHNT and YENEEA. CDR3 in DNA: TGTGCCAGCAGCTCATCAGCGGGGGGCGCAGATACGCAGTATTTT. Its translation: CASSSSAGGADTQYF. Using reference TRBV11-3 and TRBJ2-3 for the parts outside the CDR3, the full variable domain is EAGVVQSPRYKIIEKKQPVAFWCNPISGHNTLYWYLQNLGQGPELLIRYENEEAVDDSQLPKDRFSAERLKGVDSTLKIQPAELGDSAVYLCASSSSAGGADTQYFGPGTRLTVL.

J is TRBJ1-1 and V is TRBV18, with 10 nucleotides matching TRBD1. The CDR3 contains 15 residues. Germline V gene sequence: CDR1 KGHSH, CDR2 LQKENI. Trimming cost V 3 bases and J 2 bases; bases outside gene matches: 3. The CDR3 DNA reads as TGTGCCAGCTCACCGGGACAGGGGTTTAACACTGAAGCTTTCTTT. It translates to CASSPGQGFNTEAFF.

This chain uses TRBV19 with TRBJ1-5; a weak D match, TRBD1 (6 bases). The V and J ends lost 5 bases and 3 bases respectively, with 14 bases between them. Germline lookup yields CDR1 LNHDA and CDR2 SQIVND (reference sequence). The CDR3 spans 15 residues. Here the CDR3 DNA reads TGTGCCAGTAGTTCCGACAGGAAAATCAATCAGCCCCAGCATTTT. It encodes CASSSDRKINQPQHF.